The 19 T cell receptor beta chains listed next were all sequenced from one sample in a study of PD-L1 blockade in urothelial cancer. Data came from immunoSEQ multiplex PCR; TCRdb stores just in-frame clones and leaves some out. This sample has roughly 100,000 clones, with around 85% found just once. The sample was PBMCs, taken around atezolizumab (anti-PD-L1) treatment. The receptors come from a man between 50 and 59 years old with urothelial cancer.

The chain couples TRBV10-3 to TRBJ2-3, with D maybe TRBD1 (6 bases). Germline CDR1 ENHRY, CDR2 SYGVKD. This CDR3 is 15 amino acids long. The V and J ends lost 0 bases and 3 bases respectively, with 10 bases between them. The CDR3 loop reads CAISESQGMTDTQYF. CDR3 coding DNA: TGTGCCATCAGTGAGTCGCAGGGGATGACAGATACGCAGTATTTT.

A few counts support this clone. In DNA form, the CDR3 reads TGTGCCAGCAGTTCGCAGGGGAGGGCGGATGAAAAACTGTTTTTT. Amino acid sequence: CASSSQGRADEKLFF. The V call is TRBV28, the J call TRBJ1-4, with TRBD1 as a possible D gene (6 bases). The ends were cut back, 4 bases at V and 6 bases at J, with 15 bases in the middle. This CDR3 spans 15 amino acids. CDR1 is MDHEN, CDR2 SYDVKM, per germline.

The V call is TRBV19, the J call TRBJ2-4; 9 positions agree with TRBD1. This CDR3 is built from 18 residues. Germline V gene sequence: CDR1 LNHDA, CDR2 SQIVND (reference sequence). The V segment lost 4 bases and the J segment 9 bases; nucleotides outside the gene matches: 19. DNA of the CDR3: TGTGCCAGTAGTACGGAACCGGGACAGGGAGCCGTCCAAGGCATTCAGTACTTC. Encoded protein: CASSTEPGQGAVQGIQYF.

The chain has TRBV7-9 and TRBJ1-1; TRBD1 is a possible D gene (5 bases). V shed 5 bases and J shed 4 bases, with 17 bases lying between them. This CDR3 contains 15 residues. Germline-derived CDR1 and CDR2 are SEHNR and FQNEAQ (reference sequence). The CDR3 loop reads CASSPWDSGGTEAFF. Written as DNA, the CDR3 is TGTGCCAGCAGCCCTTGGGACTCGGGAGGCACTGAAGCTTTCTTT.

The chain recombines TRBV5-4 with TRBJ1-1, with D unclear. CDR3 length: 15 residues. In germline, CDR1 is SGHNT, CDR2 YYREEE (reference sequence). V lost 4 bases and J lost 6, with 19 bases in between. CDR3 residues: CASSRAGVVIAEAFF. The CDR3 DNA reads as TGTGCCAGCAGCCGCGCGGGCGTGGTTATCGCTGAAGCTTTCTTT.

V usage is TRBV29-1 and J usage is TRBJ1-5; 7 nucleotides match TRBD1. Looked up from germline, CDR1 is SQVTM and CDR2 is ANQGSEA. This CDR3 spans 12 amino acids. After removal of 7 bases from V and 4 bases from J, the junction contained 4 bases not matched to a gene. The DNA of the CDR3 is TGCAGCGCCCGGGACAGTAATCAGCCCCAGCATTTT. This translates into CSARDSNQPQHF.

This chain uses TRBV6-6 with TRBJ2-7; 7 bases map to TRBD2. This CDR3 has 14 amino acids. In germline, CDR1 is MNHNY, CDR2 SVGAGI (reference sequence). J was trimmed by 6 bases and V by 5 bases; bases with no gene match: 10. Here the CDR3 reads CASSGSGNPREQYF. DNA for the CDR3: TGTGCCAGCAGTGGGAGCGGGAATCCCCGCGAGCAGTACTTC.

This chain links TRBV28 with TRBJ2-7; maybe TRBD2 (5 bases). Germline CDR1 is MDHEN and CDR2 is SYDVKM. Deletions cut 5 bases from V and 6 bases from J, with 8 bases between. This CDR3 comprises 11 residues. DNA of the CDR3: TGTGCCAGCAGTGAGGGAGCCGAGCAGTACTTC. Its protein is CASSEGAEQYF. Looking up the rest from reference TRBV28 and TRBJ2-7 gives the full variable domain: DVKVTQSSRYLVKRTGEKVFLECVQDMDHENMFWYRQDPGLGLRLIYFSYDVKMKEKGDIPEGYSVSREKKERFSLILESASTNQTSMYLCASSEGAEQYFGPGTRLTVT.

The V call is TRBV18, the J call TRBJ2-7, with TRBD1 matching over 8 bases. The CDR3 consists of 15 residues. V gave up 3 bases and J gave up 3 bases; unmatched junction bases: 7. Germline V lookup: CDR1 KGHSH, CDR2 LQKENI. CDR3 region: CASSPSVGQGYEQYF. The CDR3 DNA reads TGTGCCAGCTCACCCTCCGTTGGACAGGGCTACGAGCAGTACTTC.

The gene calls are TRBV7-6 and TRBJ2-5; D possibly corresponds to TRBD1 (5 bases). V dropped 7 bases and J dropped 8 bases, with 26 bases sitting between them. The germline CDR1 and CDR2 sequences are SGHVS and FNYEAQ. CDR3 length equals 16 residues. In DNA, the CDR3 is TGTGCCAGCAACGCCAGGGCATCCGCGGTCGGTGGAACCCAGTACTTC. As protein: CASNARASAVGGTQYF.

V gene TRBV19 combines with J gene TRBJ2-7, with D uncertain. The CDR3 spans 15 residues. CDR1 and CDR2 (germline): LNHDA, SQIVND (reference sequence). Trimming pared 0 bases from V and 3 bases from J, leaving 12 bases between. The CDR3: CASSIEYHPGYEQYF. The CDR3, as DNA: TGTGCCAGTAGTATAGAGTACCATCCGGGCTACGAGCAGTACTTC.

The chain combines TRBV9 with TRBJ2-5; 7 positions match TRBD2. J gave up 2 bases and V 1 base, and 8 bases lay outside the gene matches. The germline V gene encodes CDR1 SGDLS and CDR2 YYNGEE. There are 16 residues in the CDR3. This CDR3 is CASSVSGGRGQETQYF. The DNA for the CDR3 is TGTGCCAGCAGCGTATCGGGCGGGAGAGGGCAAGAGACCCAGTACTTC.

The genes are TRBV7-8 and TRBJ1-1; 9 bases line up with TRBD1. This CDR3 comprises 15 residues. V lost 1 base to trimming and J lost 1 base; unmatched junction nucleotides: 1. Germline V lookup: CDR1 SGHVS, CDR2 FQNEAQ. The CDR3 here is CASSLDRGRNTEAFF. For the CDR3, the DNA is TGTGCCAGCAGCTTAGACAGGGGGCGGAACACTGAAGCTTTCTTT.

The gene calls are TRBV10-3 and TRBJ2-7; a possible D gene is TRBD1 (6 bases). This CDR3 comprises 12 residues. The germline V gene encodes CDR1 ENHRY and CDR2 SYGVKD. V shed 6 bases and J shed 4 bases, with 10 bases lying between them. CDR3 sequence reads: CAISRTVYEQYF. The CDR3 bases are TGTGCCATCAGCCGGACAGTTTACGAGCAGTACTTC.

The count of this clone is one. V gene TRBV6-6 combines with J gene TRBJ2-3; D is undetermined. Trimming took 4 bases from V and 1 from J, leaving 6 bases between them. This CDR3 has 13 residues. Germline V lookup: CDR1 MNHNY, CDR2 SVGAGI (reference sequence). CDR3 nucleotides: TGTGCCAGCAGTTTATCTCGCACAGATACGCAGTATTTT. Protein: CASSLSRTDTQYF.

The genes are TRBV27 and TRBJ2-7; TRBD2 aligns across 12 bases. The CDR3 is 16 amino acids. V gave up 0 bases and J gave up 4 bases; unmatched junction bases: 4. Germline V gives CDR1 MNHEY, CDR2 SMNVEV (reference sequence). This CDR3 reads CASSLSTSGSGYEQYF. The DNA of the CDR3 is TGTGCCAGCAGTTTATCGACTAGCGGGAGCGGGTACGAGCAGTACTTC.

V gene TRBV5-1 combines with J gene TRBJ2-1; 13 nucleotides line up with TRBD2. The CDR3 totals 17 residues. Looked up from germline, CDR1 is SGHRS and CDR2 is YFSETQ. After removal of 6 bases from V and 1 base from J, the junction contained 7 bases not matched to a gene. The CDR3 is CASTWTSGSPSYNEQFF. CDR3 nucleotide sequence: TGCGCCAGCACCTGGACTAGCGGGAGTCCATCCTACAATGAGCAGTTCTTC.

The chain uses TRBV28 and TRBJ1-2; no definite D call. The CDR3 runs to 12 residues. V shed 6 bases and J shed 5 bases, with 10 bases lying between them. Germline V gene sequence: CDR1 MDHEN, CDR2 SYDVKM. The CDR3 DNA sequence: TGTGCCAGCAGCTCCCCAGGATATGGCTACACCTTC. This sequence encodes CASSSPGYGYTF.

The J gene is TRBJ2-7, the V gene TRBV11-3, with D perhaps TRBD2 (6 bases). Germline V lookup: CDR1 SGHNT, CDR2 YENEEA. The CDR3 has 16 amino acids. Trimming removed 1 base at V and 0 bases at J, with 13 bases between. CDR3 coding DNA: TGTGCCAGCAGCTTAGCTGGCGGGATAAGCTCCTACGAGCAGTACTTC. This translates into CASSLAGGISSYEQYF.